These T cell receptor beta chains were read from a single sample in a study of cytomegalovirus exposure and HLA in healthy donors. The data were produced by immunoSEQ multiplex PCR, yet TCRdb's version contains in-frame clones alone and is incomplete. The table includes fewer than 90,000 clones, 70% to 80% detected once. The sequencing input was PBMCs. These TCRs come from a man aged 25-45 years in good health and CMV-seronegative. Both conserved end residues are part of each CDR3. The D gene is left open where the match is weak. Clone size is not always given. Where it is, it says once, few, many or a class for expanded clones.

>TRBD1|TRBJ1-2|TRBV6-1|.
TGTGCCAGCATCCCCGGGACAGCGAACTATGGCTACACCTTC
CASIPGTANYGYTF
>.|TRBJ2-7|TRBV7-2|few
TGTGCCAGCAGTTTAAGAGGGACACCTAAATCCTACGAGCAGTACTTC
CASSLRGTPKSYEQYF
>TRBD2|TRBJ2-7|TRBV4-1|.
TGCGCCAGCAGCCCGGGACTAGCGGGAGTTGAGCAGTACTTC
CASSPGLAGVEQYF
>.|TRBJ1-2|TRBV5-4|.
TGTGCCAGCAGCCCCCGGCAGACATTCTATGGCTACACCTTC
CASSPRQTFYGYTF
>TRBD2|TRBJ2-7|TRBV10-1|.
TGCGCCAGCAGTGCTAGCGGGAGCTACGAGCAGTACTTC
CASSASGSYEQYF
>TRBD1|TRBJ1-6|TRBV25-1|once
TGTGCCAGCAGTGAACAGGGGGCGGATAATTCACCCCTCCACTTT
CASSEQGADNSPLHF
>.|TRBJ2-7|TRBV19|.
TGTGCCAGTAGTACCATTTGGGCGGGACGTAAAACCTACGAGCAGTACTTC
CASSTIWAGRKTYEQYF
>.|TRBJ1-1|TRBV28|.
TGTGCCAGCAGTTTAGACCCCCGCGCGGGGAACACTGAAGCTTTCTTT
CASSLDPRAGNTEAFF
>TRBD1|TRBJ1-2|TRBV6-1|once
TGTGCCAGCAGTGGGGACAGAGGCTGGCGTGGCTACACCTTC
CASSGDRGWRGYTF
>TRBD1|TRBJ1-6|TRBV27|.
TGTGCCAGCAGTTTATCCCTAGGACAGGGCGGATCCTATAATTCACCCCTCCACTTT
CASSLSLGQGGSYNSPLHF
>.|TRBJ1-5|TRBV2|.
TGTGCCAGCAGTGCAAAGGACATACGCAATCAGCCCCAGCATTTT
CASSAKDIRNQPQHF
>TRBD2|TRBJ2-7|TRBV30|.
TGTGCCTGGAGTGTACTGGGAGGGGTCAACGAGCAGTACTTC
CAWSVLGGVNEQYF
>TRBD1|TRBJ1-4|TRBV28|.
TGTGCCAGCAGTTTCTCGTCCGGGACAGGGGATGAAAAACTGTTTTTT
CASSFSSGTGDEKLFF
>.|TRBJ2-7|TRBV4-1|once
TGCGCCAGCAGCCAAGGTGGCGGCAGGGGAACCTACGAGCAGTACTTC
CASSQGGGRGTYEQYF
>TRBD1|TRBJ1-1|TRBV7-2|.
TGTGCCAGCAGCCTCCCGGGACAGGGAAGTGAAGCTTTCTTT
CASSLPGQGSEAFF
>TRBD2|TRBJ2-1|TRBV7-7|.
TGTGCTAGCAGCTTAGCAGTTAGGGGACTAGCGAATTACAATGAGCAGTTCTTC
CASSLAVRGLANYNEQFF
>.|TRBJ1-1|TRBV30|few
TGTGCCTGGACTATGGGGGGGGGATATACTGAAGCTTTCTTT
CAWTMGGGYTEAFF
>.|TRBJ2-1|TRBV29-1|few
TGCAGCGTTGAAAGAGGGAATGAGCAGTTCTTC
CSVERGNEQFF
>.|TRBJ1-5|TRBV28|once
TGTGCCAGCAGTTTAACAGGCGGTCAGCCCCAGCATTTT
CASSLTGGQPQHF
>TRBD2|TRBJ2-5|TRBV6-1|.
TGTGCCAGCAGTGAAGCGCCCGCTAGCGGGGGGAGGGAGACCCAGTACTTC
CASSEAPASGGRETQYF
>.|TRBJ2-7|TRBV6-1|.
TGTGCCATCTCGACAGGCGCGAGCTCCTACGAGCAGTACTTC
CAISTGASSYEQYF
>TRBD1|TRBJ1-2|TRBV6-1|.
TGTGCCAGCGATCCGGGACAGGGGGCCGATGGCTACACCTTC
CASDPGQGADGYTF
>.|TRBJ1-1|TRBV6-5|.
TGTGCCAGCAGTTACAACGGGGGGTCCACTGAAGCTTTCTTT
CASSYNGGSTEAFF
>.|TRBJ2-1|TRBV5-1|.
TGCGCCAGCAGCTTGATGGAGGTTCGAGGCAATGAGCAGTTCTTC
CASSLMEVRGNEQFF
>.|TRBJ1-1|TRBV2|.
TGTGCCAGCAGGCCGGGACAGAACACTGAAGCTTTCTTT
CASRPGQNTEAFF
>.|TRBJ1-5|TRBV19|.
TGTGCCAGTAGCCCGGGGAGGCCAGGCAATCAGCCCCAGCATTTT
CASSPGRPGNQPQHF
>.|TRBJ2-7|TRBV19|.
TGTGCCAGTAGCGTACAGAGTTCCTCCTACGAGCAGTACTTC
CASSVQSSSYEQYF
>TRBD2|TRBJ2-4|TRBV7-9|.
TGTGCCAGCAGCTCCAGTTGGGGTAGCGGGGAGCTAGCCAAAAACATTCAGTACTTC
CASSSSWGSGELAKNIQYF
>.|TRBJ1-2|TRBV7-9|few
TGTGCCAGCAGCTTAGCGCTGATCGAGGATACGAACACCTTC
CASSLALIEDTNTF
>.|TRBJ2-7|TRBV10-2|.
TGCGCCAGCAGTCACAGGGTGTACGAGCAGTACTTC
CASSHRVYEQYF
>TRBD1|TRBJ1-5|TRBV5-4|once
TGTGCCAGCAGCCTCGGGACAGGGAGGGACCAGCCCCAGCATTTT
CASSLGTGRDQPQHF
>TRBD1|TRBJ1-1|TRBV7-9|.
TGTGCCAGCCGCGGGTGGGACAGAGACACTGAAGCTTTCTTT
CASRGWDRDTEAFF
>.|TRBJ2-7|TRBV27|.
TGTGCCAGCAGCCAGTGGAACAGCAGATACTACGAGCAGTACTTC
CASSQWNSRYYEQYF
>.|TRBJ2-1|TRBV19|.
TGTGCCGGACCGAAGGGGTCCACTACCTACAATGAGCAGTTCTTC
CAGPKGSTTYNEQFF
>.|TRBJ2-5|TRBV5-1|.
TGCGCCAGCAGCTTCATCAGGGAAGAGACCCAGTACTTC
CASSFIREETQYF
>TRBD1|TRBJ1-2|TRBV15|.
TGTGCCACCAGCAGAGAAGGACAGGGCTATGGCTACACCTTC
CATSREGQGYGYTF
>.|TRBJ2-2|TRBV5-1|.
TGCGCCAGCGGCCCGAAACTAGAGGAAACCGGGGAGCTGTTTTTT
CASGPKLEETGELFF
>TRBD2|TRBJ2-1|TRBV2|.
TGTGCCAGCAGAGAGTGGACTAGCGGGGGTAATGAGCAGTTCTTC
CASREWTSGGNEQFF
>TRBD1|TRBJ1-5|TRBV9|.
TGTGCCAGCAGCCCGGAACAGGGGATTAATCAGCCCCAGCATTTT
CASSPEQGINQPQHF
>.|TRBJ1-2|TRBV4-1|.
TGCGCCAGCAGCCAAGCTGAGGGTAATTTCGATGGCTACACCTTC
CASSQAEGNFDGYTF
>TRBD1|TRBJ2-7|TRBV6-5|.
TGTGCCAGCAGTTACTCACGGGACAGGTTAGCCTACGAGCAGTACTTC
CASSYSRDRLAYEQYF
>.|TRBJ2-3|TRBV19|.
TGTGCCACCAAAACAGGGATAGTGACAGATACGCAGTATTTT
CATKTGIVTDTQYF
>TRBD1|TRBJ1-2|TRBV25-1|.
TGTGCCAGCAGTGTAGACAGGGGGCAGTTGAATGGCTACACCTTC
CASSVDRGQLNGYTF
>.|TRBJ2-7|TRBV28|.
TGTGCCAGCACCGGAGCGGGCTACGAGCAGTACTTC
CASTGAGYEQYF
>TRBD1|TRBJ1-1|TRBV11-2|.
TGTGCCAGCAGCTATAGAACCGGACAGGGTTACACTGAAGCTTTCTTT
CASSYRTGQGYTEAFF
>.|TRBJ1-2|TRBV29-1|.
TGCAGCGTTGAAATCGGGTCAGATTTTAGTGGCTACACCTTC
CSVEIGSDFSGYTF
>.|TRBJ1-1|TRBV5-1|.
TGCGCCAGCAGCCCCGGGGAGGGTAACACTGAAGCTTTCTTT
CASSPGEGNTEAFF
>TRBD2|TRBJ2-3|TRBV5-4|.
TGTGCCAGCAGCCCCCGACTAGCGGGAGGGTCAGATACGCAGTATTTT
CASSPRLAGGSDTQYF
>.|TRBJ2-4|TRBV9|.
TGTGCCAGCAGCGTAGCCGGGTCGGGGGCCAAAAACATTCAGTACTTC
CASSVAGSGAKNIQYF
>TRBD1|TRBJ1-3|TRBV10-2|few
TGCGCCAGCAGTGCCAGCTATGGGACAGGGGCTTTGAACACCATATATTTT
CASSASYGTGALNTIYF
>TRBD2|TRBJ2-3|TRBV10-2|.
TGCGCCAGCAGTGAGCCGGGCCGGGGGGGTTCCCCCACAGATACGCAGTATTTT
CASSEPGRGGSPTDTQYF
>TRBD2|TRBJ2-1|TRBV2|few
TGTGCCAGCAGTGACAAGACTAGCGGTTACAATGAGCAGTTCTTC
CASSDKTSGYNEQFF
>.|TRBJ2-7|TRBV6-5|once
TGTGCCAGCAGTTACTCGCGTGACAGCTACGAGCAGTACTTC
CASSYSRDSYEQYF
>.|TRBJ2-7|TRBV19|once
TGTGCCAGTGGTATGTCTACCAACGAGCAGTACTTC
CASGMSTNEQYF
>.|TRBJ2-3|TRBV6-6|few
TGTGCCAGCAGCCTGGTGGGGGGACCAGATACGCAGTATTTT
CASSLVGGPDTQYF
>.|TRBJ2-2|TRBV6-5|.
TGTGCCAGCAGTCTACAGGGCACCGGGGAGCTGTTTTTT
CASSLQGTGELFF
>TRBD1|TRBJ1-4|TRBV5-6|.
TGTGCCAGCAGCTCCAGGACAGGTTATGGTGAAAAACTGTTTTTT
CASSSRTGYGEKLFF